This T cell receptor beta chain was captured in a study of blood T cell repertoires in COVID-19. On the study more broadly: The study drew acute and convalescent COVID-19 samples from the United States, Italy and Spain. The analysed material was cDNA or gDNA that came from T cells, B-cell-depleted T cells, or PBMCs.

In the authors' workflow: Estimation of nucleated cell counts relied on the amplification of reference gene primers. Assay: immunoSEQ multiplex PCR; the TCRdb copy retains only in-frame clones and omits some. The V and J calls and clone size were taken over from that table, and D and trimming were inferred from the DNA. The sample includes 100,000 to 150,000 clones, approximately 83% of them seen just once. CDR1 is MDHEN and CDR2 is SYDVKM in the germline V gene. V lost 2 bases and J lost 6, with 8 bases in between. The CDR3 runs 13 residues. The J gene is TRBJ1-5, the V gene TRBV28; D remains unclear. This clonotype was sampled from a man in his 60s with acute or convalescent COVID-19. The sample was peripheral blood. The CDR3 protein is CASSLPRLQPQHF. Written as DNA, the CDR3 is TGTGCCAGCAGTTTACCGAGACTTCAGCCCCAGCATTTT. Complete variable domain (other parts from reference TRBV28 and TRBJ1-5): DVKVTQSSRYLVKRTGEKVFLECVQDMDHENMFWYRQDPGLGLRLIYFSYDVKMKEKGDIPEGYSVSREKKERFSLILESASTNQTSMYLCASSLPRLQPQHFGDGTRLSIL.